This T cell receptor beta chain was sequenced during a study of T cell responses to AZD1222 COVID-19 vaccine. Some clones are missing from TCRdb's copy, which holds only in-frame ones; the method was immunoSEQ multiplex PCR. Of 100,000 to 150,000 clones listed, roughly 88% were seen once; the top ten hold about 25%. On this clone: The antigen is undetermined.

The CDR3 runs 14 residues. V dropped 6 bases and J dropped 8 bases, with 19 bases sitting between them. CDR1 and CDR2 (germline): SGHTA, FQGNSA. Second-dose recipients at about 4 or about 12 weeks were treated as one pooled group. Findings and caveats of the study: Reportedly, nearly half of unique spike TCRs recognized epitopes outside B.1.351/B.1.1.7 mutations. Possibly, clonal diversity was underestimated; donors were largely white British and included more females.

This receptor was obtained from an adult who received the AZD1222 COVID-19 vaccine. V is TRBV7-2 and J is TRBJ1-2, with D tentatively TRBD1 (5 bases). Sequenced material: peripheral blood, taken 28 days after the second AZD1222 dose. CDR3 nucleotides: TGTGCCAGCAGGAAATCGGGGGTTCCGGTCGGCTACACCTTC. This encodes CASRKSGVPVGYTF.